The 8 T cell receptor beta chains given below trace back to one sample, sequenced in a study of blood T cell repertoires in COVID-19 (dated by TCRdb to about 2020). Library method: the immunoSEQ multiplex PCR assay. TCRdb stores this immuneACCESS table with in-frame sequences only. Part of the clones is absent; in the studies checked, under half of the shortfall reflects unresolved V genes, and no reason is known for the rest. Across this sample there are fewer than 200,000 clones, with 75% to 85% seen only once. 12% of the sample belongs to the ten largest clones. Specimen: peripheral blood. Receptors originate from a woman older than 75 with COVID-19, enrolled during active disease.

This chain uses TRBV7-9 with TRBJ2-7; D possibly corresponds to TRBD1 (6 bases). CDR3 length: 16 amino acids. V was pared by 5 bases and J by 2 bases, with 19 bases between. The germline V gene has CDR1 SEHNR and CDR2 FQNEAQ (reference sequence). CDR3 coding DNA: TGTGCCAGCAGCCAACCCTTAGGGGGACAAACCTACGAGCAGTACTTC. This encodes CASSQPLGGQTYEQYF.

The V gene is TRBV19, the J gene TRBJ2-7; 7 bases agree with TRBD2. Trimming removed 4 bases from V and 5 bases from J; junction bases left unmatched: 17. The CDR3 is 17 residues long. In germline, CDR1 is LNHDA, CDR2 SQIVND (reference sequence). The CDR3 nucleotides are TGTGCCAGTAGTACCTCGCTTCCGAGACTAGCTGGGCACGAGCAGTACTTC. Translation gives CASSTSLPRLAGHEQYF.

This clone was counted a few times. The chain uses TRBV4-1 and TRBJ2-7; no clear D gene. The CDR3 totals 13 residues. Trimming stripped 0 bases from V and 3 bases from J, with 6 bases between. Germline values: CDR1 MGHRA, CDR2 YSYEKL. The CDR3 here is CASSQENGYEQYF. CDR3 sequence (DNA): TGCGCCAGCAGCCAAGAAAACGGCTACGAGCAGTACTTC.

CDR3 region: CASSLFGEGTDTQYF. CDR3 bases: TGCGCCAGCAGCTTGTTTGGCGAGGGAACAGATACGCAGTATTTT. This chain joins TRBV5-1 and TRBJ2-3; D might be TRBD2 (5 bases). V was shortened by 1 base and J by 3 bases, with 12 bases between the two germline ends. This CDR3 region has 15 residues. Germline CDR1 SGHRS, CDR2 YFSETQ.

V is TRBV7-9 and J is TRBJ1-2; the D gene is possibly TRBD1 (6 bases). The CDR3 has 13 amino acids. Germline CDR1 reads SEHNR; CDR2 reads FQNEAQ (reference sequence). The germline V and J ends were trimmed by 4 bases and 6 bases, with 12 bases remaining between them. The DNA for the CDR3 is TGTGCCAGCAGCTCACAGGGCAGCCATGGCTACACCTTC. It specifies CASSSQGSHGYTF.

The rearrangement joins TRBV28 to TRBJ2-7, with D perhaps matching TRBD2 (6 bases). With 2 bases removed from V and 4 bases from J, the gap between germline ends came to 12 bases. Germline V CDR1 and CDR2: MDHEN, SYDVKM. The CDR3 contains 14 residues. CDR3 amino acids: CASSLITGGYEQYF. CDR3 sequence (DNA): TGTGCCAGCAGTTTAATAACTGGGGGGTACGAGCAGTACTTC.

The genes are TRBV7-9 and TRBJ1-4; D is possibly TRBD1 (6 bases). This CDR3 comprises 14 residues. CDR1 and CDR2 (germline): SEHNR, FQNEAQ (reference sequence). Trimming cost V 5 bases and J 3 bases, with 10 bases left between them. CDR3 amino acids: CASSRGQPNEKLFF. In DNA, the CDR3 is TGTGCCAGCAGCCGAGGACAGCCTAATGAAAAACTGTTTTTT.

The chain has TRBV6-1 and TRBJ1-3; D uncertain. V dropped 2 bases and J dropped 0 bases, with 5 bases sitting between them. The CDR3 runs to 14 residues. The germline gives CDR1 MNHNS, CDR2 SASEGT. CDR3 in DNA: TGTGCCAGCAGTGAACGGTTCTCTGGAAACACCATATATTTT. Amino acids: CASSERFSGNTIYF.